This T cell receptor (beta chain) was documented in a study of T cells after yellow fever vaccination. Findings and limits, study-wide: One caveat is that FACS-sorted repertoires could contain abundant clonotypes contaminating from the bulk population.

A remark on this clonotype: Its target is not known.

Germline loops: CDR1 SGHKS, CDR2 YYEKEE (reference sequence). The V gene end was trimmed by 1 base and the J gene end by 10 bases; junction bases not matched to a gene: 7. CDR3 length equals 14 residues. TCRdb independently ran MiXCR on the 5' RACE reads; one entry per CDR3 protein. Of fewer than 500,000 distinct CDR3 sequences listed, roughly 20% are singletons. The gene calls are TRBV5-5 and TRBJ2-1; 8 positions agree with TRBD1. Sample: PBMCs, taken before the yellow fever booster vaccination. The origin of this receptor is a young man who received the YFV17D yellow fever vaccine. The CDR3 nucleotides are TGTGCCAGCAGCTTGCAGGGGGCCAGCCAGGAGCAGTTCTTC. Translation gives CASSLQGASQEQFF.